Presented here are 26 T cell receptor beta chains from one specimen sequenced in a study of OX40 agonist ivuxolimab in advanced cancers. Profiling relied on immunoSEQ multiplex PCR, and the TCRdb table lists in-frame clones only, not all of them. The table shows roughly 90,000 clones, with approximately 90% occurring only once. Here the sequenced sample was CD4+ or CD8+ T cells sorted from blood, taken in a trial of the OX40 agonist ivuxolimab. The receptor set was obtained from an adult with an advanced solid tumor such as melanoma, head and neck, liver or kidney cancer.

V is TRBV5-1 and J is TRBJ1-1; no clear D. The CDR3 length is 14 residues. V was cut by 0 bases and J by 4 bases, with 10 bases left in between. In germline, CDR1 is SGHRS, CDR2 YFSETQ. CDR3: CASSLVVGSTEAFF. CDR3 nucleotides: TGCGCCAGCAGCTTGGTGGTGGGGAGCACTGAAGCTTTCTTT.

The chain carries TRBV6-6 and TRBJ2-7, with D maybe TRBD1 (6 bases). The CDR3 has 14 residues. V was cut by 6 bases and J by 1 base, with 13 bases left in between. Germline V lookup: CDR1 MNHNY, CDR2 SVGAGI (reference sequence). This CDR3 reads CASRSTGFSYEQYF. CDR3 nucleotides: TGTGCCAGCAGATCGACAGGTTTTTCCTACGAGCAGTACTTC.

This clone was observed once. The chain couples TRBV5-1 to TRBJ1-4; D unresolved. Germline V gene data show CDR1 as SGHRS and CDR2 as YFSETQ. This CDR3 is 13 amino acids long. With 4 bases removed from V and 1 base from J, the gap between germline ends came to 5 bases. The chain's CDR3 is CASSTETNEKLFF. Here the CDR3 DNA reads TGCGCCAGCAGCACCGAAACTAATGAAAAACTGTTTTTT.

The CDR3 nucleotides read TGTGCCAGCAGCTTAGATCAGGGGTCAAACAATGAGCAGTTCTTC. Protein product: CASSLDQGSNNEQFF. The chain recombines TRBV11-2 with TRBJ2-1; the D gene is possibly TRBD1 (6 bases). Trimming cost V 0 bases and J 5 bases, with 11 bases left between them. The CDR3 runs 15 residues. The germline gives CDR1 SGHAT, CDR2 FQNNGV. Full variable domain (rest looked up from reference TRBV11-2 and TRBJ2-1): EAGVAQSPRYKIIEKRQSVAFWCNPISGHATLYWYQQILGQGPKLLIQFQNNGVVDDSQLPKDRFSAERLKGVDSTLKIQPAKLEDSAVYLCASSLDQGSNNEQFFGPGTRLTVL.

As regards this clone: Other DNA sequences in the sample encode the same CDR3. The DNA of the CDR3 is TGCGCCAGCAGCTTGTCAGGGAACACCGGGGAGCTGTTTTTT. Its translation: CASSLSGNTGELFF. The chain carries TRBV5-1 and TRBJ2-2, with no clear D. The CDR3 runs to 14 residues. CDR1 is SGHRS and CDR2 is YFSETQ in the germline V gene. Trimming cost V 1 base and J 1 base, with 5 bases left between them.

V is TRBV11-2 and J is TRBJ2-5; D unresolved. The V gene's germline CDR1 is SGHAT and CDR2 FQNNGV. This CDR3 has 14 amino acids. Trimming removed 2 bases from V and 4 bases from J, with 11 bases in between. The CDR3 DNA sequence: TGTGCCAGCAGCTTAAGTCGGACGGGAGAGACCCAGTACTTC. It translates to CASSLSRTGETQYF.

The V gene is TRBV5-1, the J gene TRBJ2-7; 14 nucleotides agree with TRBD2. This CDR3 spans 15 amino acids. V lost 3 bases to trimming and J lost 5 bases; unmatched junction nucleotides: 4. Germline CDR1 and CDR2: SGHRS and YFSETQ. CDR3 nucleotides: TGCGCCAGCAGCTCCAGGGGACTAGCGGGAGACGAGCAGTACTTC. Its translation: CASSSRGLAGDEQYF.

V gene TRBV2 combines with J gene TRBJ2-1; no definite D call. Germline values: CDR1 SNHLY, CDR2 FYNNEI. The CDR3 length is 13 residues. Trimming took 3 bases from V and 9 from J, leaving 12 bases between them. The CDR3 coding sequence is TGTGCCAGCAGTGAGTTGCTGGCGGCTGAGCAGTTCTTC. Translating gives CASSELLAAEQFF.

The J gene is TRBJ2-5, the V gene TRBV6-1; TRBD2 agrees at 7 bases. V was pared by 8 bases and J by 5 bases, with 8 bases of the junction left unmatched. The CDR3 is made up of 13 amino acids. The germline V gene encodes CDR1 MNHNS and CDR2 SASEGT. CDR3 sequence reads: CASGRAMIETQYF. The DNA of the CDR3 is TGTGCCAGCGGGAGGGCGATGATCGAGACCCAGTACTTC.

The chain links TRBV12-5 to TRBJ2-2; D uncertain. Germline CDR1 LGHNT, CDR2 FRNRAP. The CDR3 loop spans 14 amino acids. Trimming shortened V by 3 bases and J by 2 bases, and 7 bases separated the two germline ends. The CDR3 nucleotides are TGTGCTAGTGGTTTTGGCAGCAACACCGGGGAGCTGTTTTTT. As protein: CASGFGSNTGELFF.

This clone appeared once. The J gene is TRBJ1-2, the V gene TRBV11-2; 8 bases are shared with TRBD1. The V and J ends lost 1 base and 4 bases, in that order; junction bases with no gene match: 8. The CDR3 spans 16 residues. CDR1 and CDR2 (germline): SGHAT, FQNNGV. The CDR3 nucleotides read TGTGCCAGCAGCTTAGCAGGGACAGGAAACTCCTATGGCTACACCTTC. Its protein product is CASSLAGTGNSYGYTF. The full variable domain, its missing parts supplied by reference TRBV11-2 and TRBJ1-2, is EAGVAQSPRYKIIEKRQSVAFWCNPISGHATLYWYQQILGQGPKLLIQFQNNGVVDDSQLPKDRFSAERLKGVDSTLKIQPAKLEDSAVYLCASSLAGTGNSYGYTFGSGTRLTVV.

The CDR3 nucleotides are TGTGCCAGCAGCTCAGCAAGGGGGGTTGAGACCCAGTACTTC. Its translation: CASSSARGVETQYF. This sequence joins TRBV5-4 and TRBJ2-5; either TRBD1 or TRBD2 may fit D (6 bases each). This CDR3 is 14 amino acids long. Germline-derived CDR1 and CDR2 are SGHNT and YYREEE (reference sequence). Trimming stripped 3 bases from V and 5 bases from J, with 14 bases between.

The chain has TRBV18 and TRBJ2-7, with 7 bases fitting TRBD1. V dropped 3 bases and J dropped 3; count of bases not matched to a gene: 2. The germline gives CDR1 KGHSH, CDR2 LQKENI. The CDR3 is 13 amino acids. Here the CDR3 reads CASSPAGGYEQYF. In DNA form, the CDR3 reads TGTGCCAGCTCACCTGCAGGGGGCTACGAGCAGTACTTC.

J is TRBJ2-7 and V is TRBV28, with D uncertain. V dropped 3 bases and J dropped 7 bases, with 22 bases sitting between them. This CDR3 region has 16 residues. CDR1 and CDR2 from the germline V gene are MDHEN and SYDVKM. The CDR3 spells CASSFIARGLLGEQYF. The CDR3 region has the DNA TGTGCCAGCAGTTTTATCGCTCGCGGCCTCCTAGGGGAGCAGTACTTC.

The J gene is TRBJ2-7, the V gene TRBV6-5; a weak D match, TRBD2 (6 bases). Trimming shortened V by 6 bases and J by 0 bases, and 12 bases separated the two germline ends. CDR3 length: 14 residues. Looked up from germline, CDR1 is MNHEY and CDR2 is SVGAGI. CDR3 sequence (DNA): TGTGCCAGCAGCCCGCGGGGTAGCTCCTACGAGCAGTACTTC. Protein: CASSPRGSSYEQYF.

The chain joins TRBV28 to TRBJ2-3, with D perhaps matching TRBD1 or TRBD2 (6 bases each). This CDR3 comprises 15 residues. V was cut by 6 bases and J by 4 bases, with 17 bases left in between. Germline V gene data show CDR1 as MDHEN and CDR2 as SYDVKM. The CDR3 is CASSLGGQVPDTQYF. The CDR3 coding sequence is TGTGCCAGCAGCCTTGGGGGGCAGGTCCCAGATACGCAGTATTTT.

The chain joins TRBV11-2 to TRBJ2-5; 7 bases are shared with TRBD1. The CDR3 has 17 amino acids. V was pared by 3 bases and J by 2 bases, with 12 bases of the junction left unmatched. CDR1 and CDR2 (germline): SGHAT, FQNNGV. The CDR3 protein is CASSLGAATGRQETQYF. CDR3 nucleotide sequence: TGTGCCAGCAGCTTGGGGGCAGCGACAGGGAGACAAGAGACCCAGTACTTC.

This chain links TRBV5-1 with TRBJ2-2, with a weak D call TRBD1 (6 bases). The length of the CDR3 is 15 residues. The germline CDR1 and CDR2 sequences are SGHRS and YFSETQ. The V and J ends lost 8 bases and 1 base respectively, with 15 bases between them. In DNA form, the CDR3 reads TGCGCCAGTACCATTCCCAGGGGGAACACCGGGGAGCTGTTTTTT. Translation: CASTIPRGNTGELFF.

The chain links TRBV2 to TRBJ2-7; D is possibly TRBD2 (5 bases). The V gene lost 3 bases and the J gene lost 10 bases, with 16 bases spanning the gap. The germline V gene encodes CDR1 SNHLY and CDR2 FYNNEI. The CDR3 covers 13 residues. DNA for the CDR3: TGTGCCAGCAGTGACCCAGTGATGCGGGTCCAGTACTTC. This translates into CASSDPVMRVQYF. The complete variable domain, with remaining parts taken from reference TRBV2 and TRBJ2-7, reads EPEVTQTPSHQVTQMGQEVILRCVPISNHLYFYWYRQILGQKVEFLVSFYNNEISEKSEIFDDQFSVERPDGSNFTLKIRSTKLEDSAMYFCASSDPVMRVQYFGPGTRLTVT.

This chain connects TRBV6-6 to TRBJ1-5; maybe TRBD1 (6 bases). CDR3 length equals 13 residues. Germline CDR1 reads MNHNY; CDR2 reads SVGAGI (reference sequence). The V gene lost 4 bases and the J gene lost 6 bases, with 10 bases spanning the gap. The CDR3 loop is CASSLGASQPQHF. CDR3 DNA: TGTGCCAGCAGTTTGGGGGCTAGTCAGCCCCAGCATTTT.

This chain uses TRBV27 with TRBJ2-3; a weak D match, TRBD1 (6 bases). Germline CDR1 MNHEY, CDR2 SMNVEV (reference sequence). The CDR3 sequence is 14 residues long. Trimming pared 2 bases from V and 4 bases from J, leaving 10 bases between. As DNA, the CDR3 is TGTGCCAGCAGTTTACCCGGACAGTCAGATACGCAGTATTTT. Amino acid sequence: CASSLPGQSDTQYF.

J is TRBJ2-1 and V is TRBV5-4; 10 bases align to TRBD1. V shed 4 bases and J 4 bases; nucleotides not matched to a gene: 5. Germline V gene sequence: CDR1 SGHNT, CDR2 YYREEE (reference sequence). CDR3 length: 15 residues. The CDR3 sequence: CASSPGQGGYNEQFF. The CDR3 nucleotides read TGTGCCAGCAGCCCTGGACAGGGGGGTTACAATGAGCAGTTCTTC.

The chain recombines TRBV5-6 with TRBJ2-4; possibly TRBD1 or TRBD2 for D (6 bases each). Trimming took 3 bases from V and 4 from J, leaving 14 bases between them. Per germline, CDR1 SGHDT and CDR2 YYEEEE. The CDR3 length is 15 residues. DNA of the CDR3: TGTGCCAGCAGCTCAATAGGAGGGACAAAAAACATTCAGTACTTC. Translated: CASSSIGGTKNIQYF.

The genes are TRBV5-4 and TRBJ2-3; D is undetermined. Germline CDR1 SGHNT, CDR2 YYREEE (reference sequence). The CDR3 sequence is 17 residues long. Trimming stripped 1 base from V and 0 bases from J, with 15 bases between. CDR3 DNA: TGTGCCAGCAGCTTGTACGGGTCTTCAACAAGCACAGATACGCAGTATTTT. Translated, it gives CASSLYGSSTSTDTQYF.

V is TRBV29-1 and J is TRBJ2-7, with TRBD2 as a possible D gene (5 bases). Germline V lookup: CDR1 SQVTM, CDR2 ANQGSEA. V lost 4 bases and J 2 bases, leaving 12 bases between the germline ends. CDR3 size: 13 residues. Here the CDR3 DNA reads TGCAGCGTTGTGTCTAGCCGGACCTACGAGCAGTACTTC. Protein sequence: CSVVSSRTYEQYF.

The rearrangement uses TRBV5-4 and TRBJ2-5; 7 nucleotides line up with TRBD2. After removal of 0 bases from V and 5 bases from J, the junction contained 7 bases not matched to a gene. Germline V gene sequence: CDR1 SGHNT, CDR2 YYREEE (reference sequence). The CDR3 runs 15 residues. The CDR3: CASSLAGGSKETQYF. As DNA, the CDR3 is TGTGCCAGCAGCTTGGCGGGAGGAAGTAAGGAGACCCAGTACTTC. Together with reference TRBV5-4 and TRBJ2-5, the CDR3 gives the full variable domain: ETGVTQSPTHLIKTRGQQVTLRCSSQSGHNTVSWYQQALGQGPQFIFQYYREEENGRGNFPPRFSGLQFPNYSSELNVNALELDDSALYLCASSLAGGSKETQYFGPGTRLLVL.